This TCR beta chain was captured by sequencing in a study of T-cell memory formation after mild COVID-19. About the research overall: In these data, TCR clusters were largely donor specific. Regarding the study as a whole: Confirmation of SARS-CoV-2 specificity was lacking for second-wave clones peaking day 37. CD4/CD8 balance held among clones contracting day 15 to 85, and later expanders leaned CD4+.

This CDR3 spans 13 amino acids. Trimming removed 5 bases at V and 5 bases at J, with 14 bases between. Germline V gene lookup returns CDR1 SGHRS and CDR2 YFSETQ. TCRdb itself ran the 5' RACE reads through MiXCR, one entry per CDR3 protein. The sample carries 120,000 to 150,000 distinct CDR3 sequences, around 21% recorded once. Of note for this clonotype: Its cognate antigen is unknown.

Sequencing was carried out using PBMCs or a T cell subset sorted from them (not recorded which). The TCR was taken from an adult woman who had mild COVID-19 (a few samples of this study predate the infection). Cell type and time point are not known. The chain uses TRBV5-1 and TRBJ2-7, with D possibly matching TRBD2 (6 bases). CDR3 loop: CASRAGMRNEQYF. The CDR3 coding sequence is TGCGCCAGCAGGGCGGGAATGCGGAACGAGCAGTACTTC.